This TCR beta chain comes out of a study of blood T cells in healthy people across ages. Together with a sample-barcoded 5' primer, a J-beta primer mix was included in a second PCR lasting about 7 to 12 cycles. TCRdb reprocessed the 5' RACE reads with MiXCR, giving one entry per CDR3 protein. The sample lists more than 900,000 distinct CDR3 sequences, 20% to 25% seen once, with 0.75% in the top ten. Germline CDR1 SGDLS, CDR2 YYNGEE. The CDR3 has 16 residues. This clonotype was seen only a few times. These data were likewise used in another study, on T cells of mothers and their children. That source notes: Three healthy Caucasian mothers served as donors, and their six children did as well. Among related mother-child pairs, overlap was slightly higher than in unrelated pairs, though not significantly.

The source is a girl aged 2-10 years in good health. The chain is built from TRBV9 and TRBJ2-5, with D maybe TRBD2 (7 bases). The end of the DNA is better explained by TRBJ2-7, so the J call may be wrong. Sample: blood. The CDR3 reads CASSQYGGPINYEQYF. The CDR3 coding sequence is TGTGCCAGCAGCCAGTACGGGGGGCCCATAAACTACGAGCAGTACTTC.